These T cell receptor beta chains were read from a single sample in a study of blood T cell repertoires in COVID-19. Clones were read by immunoSEQ multiplex PCR, and TCRdb kept only the in-frame ones, dropping some. This sample has a few hundred thousand clones, with 80% to 90% found just once. Sequences were obtained from peripheral blood. Receptors originate from a man in his sixties who had recovered from COVID-19. Each CDR3 is given with its conserved first and last residue. A D gene is named only where the DNA matches it firmly. Not all rows give a size; the values are once, few, many and, for expanded clones, a class.

NA	TRBV27	TRBJ2-3	NA	CASSSSRVAVSTDTQYF	TGTGCCAGCAGTTCCTCTCGGGTAGCGGTGAGCACAGATACGCAGTATTTT
NA	TRBV5-1	TRBJ2-3	NA	CASSLAGVSTDTQYF	TGCGCCAGCAGCTTGGCGGGGGTTAGCACAGATACGCAGTATTTT
NA	TRBV6-2/TRBV6-3	TRBJ1-1	NA	CASSYPLTTGLNTEAFF	TGTGCCAGCAGTTACCCTTTAACGACAGGACTGAACACTGAAGCTTTCTTT
once	TRBV9	TRBJ2-1	TRBD2	CASSVVPGTSGRLSSYNEQFF	TGTGCCAGCAGCGTAGTTCCCGGGACTAGCGGGAGGTTGAGCTCCTACAATGAGCAGTTCTTC
NA	TRBV9	TRBJ2-3	TRBD2	CASRSHGTSGRAWEDTQYF	TGTGCCAGCAGGTCACATGGGACTAGCGGGAGGGCCTGGGAAGATACGCAGTATTTT
few	TRBV18	TRBJ2-1	NA	CASSPKRREGGVVDEQFF	TGTGCCAGCTCACCAAAAAGGAGGGAAGGCGGAGTTGTCGATGAGCAGTTCTTC
NA	TRBV28	TRBJ2-7	TRBD1	CASSYRGYEQYF	TGTGCCAGCAGTTACAGGGGGTACGAGCAGTACTTC
NA	TRBV6-5	TRBJ2-1	TRBD2	CASSYSEGGEQFF	TGTGCCAGCAGTTACTCGGAGGGAGGGGAGCAGTTCTTC
NA	TRBV7-8	TRBJ1-5	NA	CASSLGALGRNSNQPQHF	TGTGCCAGCAGCTTAGGGGCCCTTGGCAGAAATAGCAATCAGCCCCAGCATTTT
NA	TRBV19	TRBJ1-2	TRBD1	CASGRDRGTAYGYTF	TGTGCCAGTGGCCGGGACAGGGGTACGGCCTATGGCTACACCTTC